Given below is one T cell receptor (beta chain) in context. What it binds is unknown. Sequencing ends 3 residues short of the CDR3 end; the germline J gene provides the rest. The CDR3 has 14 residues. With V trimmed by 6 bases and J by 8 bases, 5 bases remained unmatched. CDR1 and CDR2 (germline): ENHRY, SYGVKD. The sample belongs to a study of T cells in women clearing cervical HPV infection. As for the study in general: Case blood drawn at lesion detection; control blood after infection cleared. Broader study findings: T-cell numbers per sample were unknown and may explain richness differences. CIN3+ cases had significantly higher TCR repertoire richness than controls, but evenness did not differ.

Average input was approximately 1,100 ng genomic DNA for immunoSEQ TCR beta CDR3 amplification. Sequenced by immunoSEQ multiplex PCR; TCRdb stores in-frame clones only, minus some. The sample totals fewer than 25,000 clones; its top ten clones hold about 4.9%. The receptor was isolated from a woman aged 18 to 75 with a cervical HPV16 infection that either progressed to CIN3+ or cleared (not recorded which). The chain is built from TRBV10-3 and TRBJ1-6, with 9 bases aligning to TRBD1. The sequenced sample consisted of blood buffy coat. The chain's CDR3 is CAIRPTGGDSPLHF. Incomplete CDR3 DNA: TGTGCCATCAGGCCGACAGGGGGTGATTCACCC.